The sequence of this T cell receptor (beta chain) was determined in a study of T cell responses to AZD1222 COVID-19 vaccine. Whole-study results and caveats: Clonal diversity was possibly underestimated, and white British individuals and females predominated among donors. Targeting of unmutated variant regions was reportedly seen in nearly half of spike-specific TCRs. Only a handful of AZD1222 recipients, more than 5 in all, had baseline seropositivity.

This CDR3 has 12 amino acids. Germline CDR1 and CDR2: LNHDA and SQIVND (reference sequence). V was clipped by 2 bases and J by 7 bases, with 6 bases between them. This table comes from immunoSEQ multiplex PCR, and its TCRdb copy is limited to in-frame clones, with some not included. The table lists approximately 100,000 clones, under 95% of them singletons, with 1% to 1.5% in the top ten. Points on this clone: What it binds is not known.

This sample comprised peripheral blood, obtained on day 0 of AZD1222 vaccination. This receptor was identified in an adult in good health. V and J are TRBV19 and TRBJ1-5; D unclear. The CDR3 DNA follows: TGTGCCAGTAGTATAACCGGCCAGCCCCAGCATTTT. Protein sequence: CASSITGQPQHF.